These 26 T cell receptor beta chains were sequenced from one sample in a study of T-cell memory formation after mild COVID-19. In TCRdb, the 5' RACE reads were re-called with MiXCR into one record per CDR3 protein. The data show 150,000 to 200,000 distinct CDR3 sequences, 20% to 25% seen once. Sequenced sample: PBMCs or a T cell subset sorted from them (not recorded which). The receptors shown here come from an adult woman who had mild COVID-19 (a few samples of this study predate the infection). Cell type and time point are not known.

The CDR3 DNA sequence: TGTGCCAGCAGCGATGGACTAGCGGGCACAGATACGCAGTATTTT. This codes for CASSDGLAGTDTQYF. This chain links TRBV7-8 with TRBJ2-3; 10 positions match TRBD2. The germline V gene encodes CDR1 SGHVS and CDR2 FQNEAQ. The CDR3 is 15 amino acids. Trimming took 5 bases from V and 1 from J; bases not matched to a gene: 3.

This chain uses TRBV19 with TRBJ2-3; TRBD2 matches at 10 bases. This CDR3 comprises 15 residues. The germline gives CDR1 LNHDA, CDR2 SQIVND (reference sequence). V dropped 1 base and J dropped 4; count of bases not matched to a gene: 2. The CDR3 nucleotides are TGTGCCAGTAGTATAGGCCTAGCGGGGGCAGATACGCAGTATTTT. Translating gives CASSIGLAGADTQYF. The full variable domain, in which reference TRBV19 and TRBJ2-3 provide the parts outside the CDR3, is DGGITQSPKYLFRKEGQNVTLSCEQNLNHDAMYWYRQDPGQGLRLIYYSQIVNDFQKGDIAEGYSVSREKKESFPLTVTSAQKNPTAFYLCASSIGLAGADTQYFGPGTRLTVL.

This clonotype came up a few times. The chain employs TRBV7-9 and TRBJ2-3, with 7 bases that match TRBD1. V dropped 3 bases and J dropped 0; count of bases not matched to a gene: 3. The CDR3 contains 15 residues. Germline CDR1 SEHNR, CDR2 FQNEAQ (reference sequence). The CDR3 DNA sequence: TGTGCCAGCAGCTTGATGGACAGGAGCACAGATACGCAGTATTTT. As protein: CASSLMDRSTDTQYF.

This clonotype was detected a few times. The chain uses TRBV7-9 and TRBJ1-2; TRBD1 is a possible D gene (6 bases). The CDR3 is made up of 13 amino acids. Trimming stripped 5 bases from V and 8 bases from J, with 15 bases between. The germline V gene has CDR1 SEHNR and CDR2 FQNEAQ (reference sequence). The CDR3 region has the DNA TGTGCCAGCAGCCTCCGACAGGAGGGGGGCTACACCTTC. Translated: CASSLRQEGGYTF.

This clonotype appeared once. This sequence joins TRBV13 and TRBJ1-2; perhaps TRBD1 as D (5 bases). Trimming removed 5 bases at V and 4 bases at J, with 11 bases between. This CDR3 is built from 13 residues. Per the germline V gene, CDR1 is PRHDT and CDR2 is FYEKMQ (reference sequence). The CDR3 nucleotides are TGTGCCAGCAGCGGGGGGGTCATCTATGGCTACACCTTC. This translates into CASSGGVIYGYTF.

The chain couples TRBV7-8 to TRBJ2-3; 7 positions agree with TRBD1. CDR1 and CDR2 from the germline V gene are SGHVS and FQNEAQ. The CDR3 is 16 residues long. Losses at the gene ends were 6 bases for V and 2 bases for J; bases not matched to a gene: 11. The CDR3 DNA is TGTGCCAGCAGATCAACAGGGGTTTTGTCCACAGATACGCAGTATTTT. Translated: CASRSTGVLSTDTQYF.

The chain links TRBV12-2 to TRBJ2-1; the D segment call TRBD1 is taken from the table without a DNA check. TRBV12-2 is classified as a pseudogene. The CDR3 is 18 amino acids. CDR3 coding DNA: TGTGCAAGTCGCCCAAACAGGTCCGGGCCGGAAGCGAACAATGAGCAGTTCTTC. As protein: CASRPNRSGPEANNEQFF.

The J gene is TRBJ1-1, the V gene TRBV7-2; possible D gene TRBD1, 6 bases. Germline V gene lookup returns CDR1 SGHTA and CDR2 FQGNSA. The CDR3 is 16 amino acids. V was trimmed by 1 base and J by 5 bases, leaving 17 bases between them. The CDR3 here is CASSLVTVGAGTEAFF. The CDR3 nucleotides are TGTGCCAGCAGCTTAGTGACAGTGGGGGCAGGAACTGAAGCTTTCTTT.

This sequence joins TRBV12-3 or TRBV12-4 and TRBJ1-1; D unresolved. The CDR3 length is 11 residues. Trimming left V 6 bases short and J 11 bases short, with 13 bases between. CDR3 nucleotide sequence: TGTGCCAGCAGGGCCAACCGGGTGGCTTTCTTT. It specifies CASRANRVAFF.

This clonotype has more than one count but fewer than ten. The chain recombines TRBV12-3 or TRBV12-4 with TRBJ2-1; 13 nucleotides align to TRBD2. V was clipped by 5 bases and J by 5 bases; unmatched bases: 6. The CDR3 totals 16 residues. In nucleotides, the CDR3 is TGTGCCAGCAGTGGAGTGGGACTAGCGGGGAACAATGAGCAGTTCTTC. Protein sequence: CASSGVGLAGNNEQFF.

The chain combines TRBV12-3 or TRBV12-4 with TRBJ2-2; D call uncertain. Trimming left V 5 bases short and J 2 bases short, with 12 bases between. The length of the CDR3 is 15 residues. CDR3 nucleotides: TGTGCCAGCAGTCCGACCATCAAAAACACCGGGGAGCTGTTTTTT. Translation gives CASSPTIKNTGELFF.

The table lists this clonotype with many counts. This chain connects TRBV7-3 to TRBJ2-3; D is perhaps TRBD2 (7 bases). Germline V lookup: CDR1 SGHTA, CDR2 FQGTGA. CDR3 length: 14 residues. Trimming shortened V by 4 bases and J by 4 bases, and 12 bases separated the two germline ends. The CDR3 sequence: CASSSLGGADTQYF. In DNA, the CDR3 is TGTGCCAGCAGCTCCCTAGGGGGGGCAGATACGCAGTATTTT. The whole variable domain, remainder taken from reference TRBV7-3 and TRBJ2-3, is GAGVSQTPSNKVTEKGKYVELRCDPISGHTALYWYRQSLGQGPEFLIYFQGTGAADDSGLPNDRFFAVRPEGSVSTLKIQRTERGDSAVYLCASSSLGGADTQYFGPGTRLTVL.

V and J are TRBV14 and TRBJ2-3; tentatively, D is TRBD2 (6 bases). CDR3 length: 15 residues. The V gene lost 4 bases and the J gene lost 6 bases, with 17 bases spanning the gap. The germline gives CDR1 SGHDN, CDR2 FVKESK. This chain's CDR3 is CASSPFGGIMDTQYF. Here the CDR3 DNA reads TGTGCCAGCAGCCCTTTTGGGGGGATTATGGATACGCAGTATTTT.

This clonotype was found a few times. The V call is TRBV20-1, the J call TRBJ2-7, with a possible D match to TRBD2 (5 bases). V lost 1 base, J lost 1 base, and 8 bases lay in between. CDR1 is DFQATT, CDR2 SNEGSKA, per germline (reference sequence). The CDR3 runs to 13 residues. The DNA of the CDR3 is TGCAGTGCTAGAGTTGCGGGTTCCTACGAGCAGTACTTC. It encodes CSARVAGSYEQYF.

This clonotype was picked up one time. Written as DNA, the CDR3 is TGCAGCGTCGTAGGGGAAGGACTAGCCTCTAATGAGCAGTTCTTC. Amino acid sequence: CSVVGEGLASNEQFF. The chain has TRBV29-1 and TRBJ2-1; TRBD2 aligns across 8 bases. Germline-derived CDR1 and CDR2 are SQVTM and ANQGSEA. The V gene end was trimmed by 6 bases and the J gene end by 7 bases; junction bases not matched to a gene: 14. The CDR3 extends over 15 amino acids.

This clonotype came up a few times. The rearrangement uses TRBV5-6 and TRBJ2-1; D not resolved. The CDR3 extends over 15 amino acids. Per the germline V gene, CDR1 is SGHDT and CDR2 is YYEEEE. The V end lost 4 bases, the J end lost 2 bases, and 13 bases lay between the germline ends. As DNA, the CDR3 is TGTGCCAGCAGCCAGCAGGAGATGGCCTACAATGAGCAGTTCTTC. Encoded protein: CASSQQEMAYNEQFF. Variable domain in full (rest from reference TRBV5-6 and TRBJ2-1): DAGVTQSPTHLIKTRGQQVTLRCSPKSGHDTVSWYQQALGQGPQFIFQYYEEEERQRGNFPDRFSGHQFPNYSSELNVNALLLGDSALYLCASSQQEMAYNEQFFGPGTRLTVL.

V gene TRBV6-5 combines with J gene TRBJ1-1; 7 bases are shared with TRBD1. Germline V gene data show CDR1 as MNHEY and CDR2 as SVGAGI. V lost 5 bases, J lost 4 bases, and 13 bases stayed unmatched. The CDR3 length is 16 residues. CDR3 protein: CASSPTTGSVGTEAFF. Written as DNA, the CDR3 is TGTGCCAGCAGTCCCACGACAGGGTCAGTGGGCACTGAAGCTTTCTTT.

This rearrangement joins TRBV5-1 to TRBJ2-2; 12 bases match TRBD2. The CDR3 runs 17 residues. V shed 4 bases and J 1 base; nucleotides not matched to a gene: 5. Germline CDR1 and CDR2: SGHRS and YFSETQ. Written as DNA, the CDR3 is TGCGCCAGCAGCAGGGGACTAGCGGGCCGGAACACCGGGGAGCTGTTTTTT. Translation gives CASSRGLAGRNTGELFF.

This clonotype came up a few times. The rearrangement uses TRBV5-5 and TRBJ2-7, with 10 bases lining up with TRBD1. The V segment lost 4 bases and the J segment 5 bases; nucleotides outside the gene matches: 6. Germline V gene sequence: CDR1 SGHKS, CDR2 YYEKEE (reference sequence). This CDR3 is built from 14 residues. The CDR3 sequence is CASSPWDRGNEQYF. The CDR3 DNA reads as TGTGCCAGCAGCCCCTGGGACAGGGGAAACGAGCAGTACTTC.

This clonotype was counted only a few times. V and J are TRBV12-3 or TRBV12-4 and TRBJ1-5; no firm D call. This CDR3 is built from 14 residues. Between the trimmed V and J ends, which lost 1 base and 1 base, there was a span of 5 bases. The CDR3 region is CASSLVSSNQPQHF. The DNA of the CDR3 is TGTGCCAGCAGTTTAGTTTCCAGCAATCAGCCCCAGCATTTT.

Here the CDR3 reads CAREEAGGAAGPSGANVLTF. CDR3 coding DNA: TGTGCCAGGGAAGAGGCAGGGGGCGCCGCGGGCCCCTCTGGGGCCAACGTCCTGACTTTC. This chain uses TRBV7-3 with TRBJ2-6; 8 nucleotides line up with TRBD1. The J segment lost 0 bases and the V segment lost 9 bases, leaving 19 bases of the junction unmatched. The CDR3 length is 20 residues. The V gene's germline CDR1 is SGHTA and CDR2 FQGTGA.

The CDR3 nucleotides are TGTGCCAGCAGCTTAGGAGAGGGGGGGACCGATGGCTACACCTTC. Translation: CASSLGEGGTDGYTF. This chain connects TRBV13 to TRBJ1-2; TRBD1 is a possible D gene (6 bases). This CDR3 spans 15 amino acids. V lost 0 bases and J 6 bases, leaving 14 bases between the germline ends. Germline V lookup: CDR1 PRHDT, CDR2 FYEKMQ (reference sequence).

This chain connects TRBV12-1 to TRBJ2-7; no DNA check was done on the table's D call, TRBD1. TRBV12-1 has pseudogene status. There are 12 residues in the CDR3. CDR3: CASSSREFEQYF. The CDR3 bases are TGTGCCAGCAGCTCCAGGGAATTCGAGCAGTACTTC.

A few counts support this clonotype. V gene TRBV29-1 combines with J gene TRBJ2-1; maybe TRBD2 (5 bases). Germline V CDR1 and CDR2: SQVTM, ANQGSEA. V shed 7 bases and J shed 1 base, with 17 bases lying between them. The CDR3 has 15 residues. CDR3 sequence: CSAEGRMNSYNEQFF. The CDR3 DNA follows: TGCAGCGCAGAAGGGAGAATGAATTCCTACAATGAGCAGTTCTTC.

This clonotype was seen only a few times. This chain connects TRBV25-1 to TRBJ2-2, with 12 bases aligning to TRBD2. The CDR3 covers 16 residues. Per germline, CDR1 MGHDK and CDR2 SYGVNS. The J segment lost 3 bases and the V segment lost 7 bases, leaving 6 bases of the junction unmatched. Here the CDR3 reads CASTLAGGPDTGELFF. The CDR3 bases are TGTGCCAGCACTCTAGCGGGGGGGCCTGACACCGGGGAGCTGTTTTTT.

This CDR3 reads CASSIVGLNQPQHF. CDR3 in DNA: TGTGCCAGTAGTATTGTGGGGCTCAATCAGCCCCAGCATTTT. The chain combines TRBV19 with TRBJ1-5; D may be TRBD1 (5 bases). CDR3 size: 14 residues. Per the germline V gene, CDR1 is LNHDA and CDR2 is SQIVND (reference sequence). V was clipped by 3 bases and J by 3 bases, with 9 bases between them.